The clone carrying this TCR beta chain has more than one count but fewer than ten. As yet, its antigen is unknown. Sorting captured naive CD8 T cells as CD8+CD4-CCR7+CD45RA+. The source of the sample is a study of molecular identifiers for immune sequencing clone quantification. Findings and caveats of the study: Detecting spiked Jurkat TCR RNA from one cell among about 910,000 naive cells was reportedly possible.

TCRdb reanalysed the PCR reads using MiXCR and keeps one entry per CDR3 protein. In the table there are fewer than 350,000 distinct CDR3 sequences, 24% of which are singletons. The material sequenced was naive CD8+ T cells from blood, with Jurkat cell RNA spiked in. Subset defined: FACS-sorted CD8+CD4-CCR7+CD45RA+ naive T cells. The TCR comes from a human donor in good health. Some libraries in this study had Jurkat cell RNA spiked in.

Written as DNA, the CDR3 is TGTGCCAGTAGTCCCCCGGGACACATCGGCCAAGAGACCCAGTACTTC. This translates into CASSPPGHIGQETQYF. The V and J genes are TRBV19 and TRBJ2-5; a weak D match, TRBD1 (6 bases). CDR1 is LNHDA and CDR2 is SQIVND in the germline V gene (reference sequence). Trimming took 5 bases from V and 1 from J, leaving 17 bases between them. The CDR3 consists of 16 residues.